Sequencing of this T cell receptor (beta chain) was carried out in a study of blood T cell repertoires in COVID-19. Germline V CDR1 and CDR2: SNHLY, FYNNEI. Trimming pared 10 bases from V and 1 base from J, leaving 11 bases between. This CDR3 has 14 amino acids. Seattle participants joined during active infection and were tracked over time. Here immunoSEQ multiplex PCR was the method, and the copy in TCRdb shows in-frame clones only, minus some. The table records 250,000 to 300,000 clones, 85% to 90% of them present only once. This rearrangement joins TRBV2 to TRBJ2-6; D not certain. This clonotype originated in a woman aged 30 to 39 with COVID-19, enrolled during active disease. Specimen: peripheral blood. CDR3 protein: CATSLYSGANVLTF. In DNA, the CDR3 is TGTGCCACCAGCTTATATTCTGGGGCCAACGTCCTGACTTTC.